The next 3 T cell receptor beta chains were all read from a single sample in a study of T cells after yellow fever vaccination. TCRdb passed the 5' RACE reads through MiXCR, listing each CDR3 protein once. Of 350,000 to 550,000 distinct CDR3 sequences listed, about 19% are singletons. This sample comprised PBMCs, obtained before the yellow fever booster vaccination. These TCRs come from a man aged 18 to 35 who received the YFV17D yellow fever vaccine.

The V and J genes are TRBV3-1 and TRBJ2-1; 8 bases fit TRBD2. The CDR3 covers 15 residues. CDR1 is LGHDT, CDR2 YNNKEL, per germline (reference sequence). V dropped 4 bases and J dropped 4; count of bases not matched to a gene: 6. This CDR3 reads CASSPLSGGYNEQFF. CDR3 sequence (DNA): TGTGCCAGCAGCCCACTCAGCGGGGGATACAATGAGCAGTTCTTC.

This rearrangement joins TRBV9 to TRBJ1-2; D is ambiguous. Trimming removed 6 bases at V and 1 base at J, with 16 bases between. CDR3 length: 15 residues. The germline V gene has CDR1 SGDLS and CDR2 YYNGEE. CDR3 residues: CASTTGEAHNYGYTF. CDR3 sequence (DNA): TGTGCCAGCACTACCGGGGAGGCCCATAACTATGGCTACACCTTC.

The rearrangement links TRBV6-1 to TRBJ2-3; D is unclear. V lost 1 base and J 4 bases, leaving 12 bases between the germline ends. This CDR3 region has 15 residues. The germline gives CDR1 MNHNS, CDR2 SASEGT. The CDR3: CASSEGRTAPDTQYF. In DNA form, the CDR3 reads TGTGCCAGCAGTGAAGGGCGGACGGCCCCAGATACGCAGTATTTT.